This entry is about one T cell receptor (beta chain). Its target is not known. Using immunoSEQ multiplex PCR, the repertoire was profiled, and TCRdb retains in-frame clones only, with some absent. The repertoire holds about 980,000 clones, 70% to 85% seen once, with about 1.5% in the top ten. The data are from a study of shared clonotypes between healthy human individuals. Background on the study: Used for every donor were three CD4 naive, three CD4 memory, two CD8 naive and one CD8 memory plate.

CDR1 and CDR2 (germline): LNHDA, SQIVND (reference sequence). V dropped 2 bases and J dropped 0 bases, with 10 bases sitting between them. CDR3 size: 15 residues. Findings and caveats of the study: Only blood was sampled, and tissue TCR repertoires likely differ from blood ones.

This receptor was taken from a man between 18 and 35 years old in good health. The rearrangement joins TRBV19 to TRBJ1-2; D is possibly TRBD1 (6 bases). Specimen: memory CD4+ T cells sorted from blood. Subset in this sample: CD45RA-negative fraction. CDR3 sequence reads: CASSIKQGANYGYTF. The CDR3 nucleotides are TGTGCCAGTAGTATAAAACAGGGTGCTAACTATGGCTACACCTTC.